This T cell receptor beta chain was recovered during a study of CD8 T cell repertoires and HIV-1 epitope variants (dated by TCRdb to 2019 to 2021). Describing the broader study: In separate culture wells, T cells were stimulated with each of twenty-five peptides that represented autologous and known Gag and Nef epitope variants. Control conditions included a CMV, EBV and flu peptide pool, the Ebola AY9 epitope as negative control, and a no-peptide well. The epitopes tested were three Gag epitope families plus Nef HW9 and YT9. Using the EasySep Human T Cell Enrichment Kit, T cells were enriched and then co-cultured with an equal number of autologous T cell-negative cells acting as antigen-presenting cells. The cultures were grown for 10 days in IMDM with gentamicin, and half of the media was changed on days 3 and 7 with IL-2, IL-7 and IL-15 added. An aliquot of 1M T cells was saved as an uncultured baseline condition, separate from the roughly 83 T cell cultures. A total of some 83 T cell cultures were run, with each culture condition done in triplicate except for one peptide, which was done in duplicate.

Comment on this clone: The specificity of this receptor is unknown. No base qualities exist here, and no much larger clone lies one base off it.

The EasySep Human CD8+ T Cell Enrichment Kit was used on day 10 to isolate CD8+ T cells from every culture. Its CDR3 holds 15 amino acids, cysteine through phenylalanine. The read is trimmed to its CDR3 DNA, 45 bases read in frame from base 1. CDR1 and CDR2, looked up from the germline V gene, are SGHDN and FVKESK. The junction shows trimming of 4 bases on V and 0 bases on J, plus 10 bases between the germline ends. Findings and caveats that apply to the study as a whole: About five clonotypes recognized the Nef KF9 family and one clonotype recognized the HW9 family, while no responses to the TAALDMSHF plasma variant were seen. Under 10 antigen-specific TCR beta clonotypes were identified, of which six appeared to be cross-reactive for autologous or known escape epitope variants. Only TCR beta chains were identified by the assay, and proliferation to antigen, not T cell function or cytokine profile, was indicated.

Sequencing of TCR beta CDR3 regions was done on the immunoSEQ platform at survey depth. The QIAamp DNA micro kit was used to extract genomic DNA from every cultured and uncultured CD8+ T cell population. In the authors' own workflow: Any sample with under 5,000 productive reads was excluded, and this exclusion removed about 6.5% of the roughly 75 cultures stimulated with HIV peptides. A MANAFEST web app trimmed sequences to CDR3 and removed nonproductive sequences, CDR3s under 5 amino acids, and those not starting C or ending F/W. To count as antigen-specific, a clonotype had to be expanded in at least 2 of 3 replicates compared with the no-peptide control at FDR 0.01, and only within one epitope family. A frequency at least fivefold higher than in wells stimulated with peptides from other epitope families was additionally required for specific clonotypes. Held by TCRdb, this immuneACCESS table contains in-frame sequences only and omits some clones. Under half of the omission traces to an unresolved V gene where checked; the cause of the rest is unknown. V, J and clone size are taken as reported in that table, and D and trimming were inferred from the DNA itself. For this sample the table gives several thousand clones, of which over 55% were detected only once. The ten largest clones represent under 55% of the sample.

This receptor was identified in a male donor with HIV. Recombination joined TRBV14 with TRBJ1-3; a tentative D match to TRBD1 spans 5 bases. Material for sequencing was cultured CD8+ T cells derived from PBMCs. CDR3 region: CASSPRQSSGNTIYF. The DNA sequence follows: TGTGCCAGCAGCCCCAGACAGAGCTCTGGAAACACCATATATTTT. The full variable domain, with segments outside the CDR3 supplied by the reference TRBV14 and TRBJ1-3 proteins, appears as EAGVTQFPSHSVIEKGQTVTLRCDPISGHDNLYWYRRVMGKEIKFLLHFVKESKQDESGMPNNRFLAERTGGTYSTLKVQPAELEDSGVYFCASSPRQSSGNTIYFGEGSWLTVV.